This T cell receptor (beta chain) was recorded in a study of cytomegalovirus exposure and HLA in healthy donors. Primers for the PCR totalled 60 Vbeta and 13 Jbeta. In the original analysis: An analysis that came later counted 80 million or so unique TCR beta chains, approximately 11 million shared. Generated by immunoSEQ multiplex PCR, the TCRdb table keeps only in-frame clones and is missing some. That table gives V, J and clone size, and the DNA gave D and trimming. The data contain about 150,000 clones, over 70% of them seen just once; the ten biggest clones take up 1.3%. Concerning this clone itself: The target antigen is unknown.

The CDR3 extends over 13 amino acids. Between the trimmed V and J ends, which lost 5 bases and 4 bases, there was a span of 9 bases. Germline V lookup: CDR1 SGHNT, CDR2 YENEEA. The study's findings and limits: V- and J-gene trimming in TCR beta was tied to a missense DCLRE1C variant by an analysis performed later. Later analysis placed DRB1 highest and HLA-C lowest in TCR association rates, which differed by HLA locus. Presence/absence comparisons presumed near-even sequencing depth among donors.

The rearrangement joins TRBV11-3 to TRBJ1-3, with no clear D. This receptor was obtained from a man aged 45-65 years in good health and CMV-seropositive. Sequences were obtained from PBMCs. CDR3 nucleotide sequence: TGTGCCAGCAGCCGAGGGTCAGGAAACACCATATATTTT. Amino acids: CASSRGSGNTIYF.